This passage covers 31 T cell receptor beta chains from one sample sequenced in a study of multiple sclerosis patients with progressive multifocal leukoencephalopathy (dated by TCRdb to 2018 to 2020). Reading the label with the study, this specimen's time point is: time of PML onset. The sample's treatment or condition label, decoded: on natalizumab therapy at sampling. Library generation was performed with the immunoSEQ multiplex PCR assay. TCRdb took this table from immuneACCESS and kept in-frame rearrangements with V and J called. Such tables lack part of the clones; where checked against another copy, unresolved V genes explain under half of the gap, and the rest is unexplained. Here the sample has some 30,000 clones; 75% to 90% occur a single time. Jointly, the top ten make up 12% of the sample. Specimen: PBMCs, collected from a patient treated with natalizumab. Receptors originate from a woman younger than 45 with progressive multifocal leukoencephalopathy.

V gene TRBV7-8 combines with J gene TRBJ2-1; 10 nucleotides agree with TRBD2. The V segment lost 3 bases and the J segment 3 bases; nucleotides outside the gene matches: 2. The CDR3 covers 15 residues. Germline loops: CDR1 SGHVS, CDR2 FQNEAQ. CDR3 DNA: TGTGCCAGCAGCTTTAGACTAGCGGGCTACAATGAGCAGTTCTTC. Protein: CASSFRLAGYNEQFF. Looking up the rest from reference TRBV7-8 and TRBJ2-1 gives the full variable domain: GAGVSQSPRYKVAKRGQDVALRCDPISGHVSLFWYQQALGQGPEFLTYFQNEAQLDKSGLPSDRFFAERPEGSVSTLKIQRTQQEDSAVYLCASSFRLAGYNEQFFGPGTRLTVL.

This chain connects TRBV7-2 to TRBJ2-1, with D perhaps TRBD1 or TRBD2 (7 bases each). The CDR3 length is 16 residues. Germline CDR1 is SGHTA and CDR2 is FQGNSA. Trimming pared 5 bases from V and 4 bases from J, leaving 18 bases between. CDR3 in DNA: TGTGCCAGCAGCAATCCCAGGGGGGGTACTTACAATGAGCAGTTCTTC. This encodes CASSNPRGGTYNEQFF.

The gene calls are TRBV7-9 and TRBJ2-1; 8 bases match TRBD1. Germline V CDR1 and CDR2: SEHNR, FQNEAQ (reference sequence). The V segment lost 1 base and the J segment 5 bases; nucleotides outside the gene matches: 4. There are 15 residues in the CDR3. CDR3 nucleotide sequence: TGTGCCAGCAGCTTAGTGACAGGGGAGGACAATGAGCAGTTCTTC. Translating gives CASSLVTGEDNEQFF.

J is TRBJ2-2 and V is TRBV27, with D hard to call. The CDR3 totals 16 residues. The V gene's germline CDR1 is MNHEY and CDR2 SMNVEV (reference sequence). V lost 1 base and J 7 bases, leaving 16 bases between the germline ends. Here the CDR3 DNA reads TGTGCCAGCAGTTTATACCCAGACCCGGCCAACGGGGAGCTGTTTTTT. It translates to CASSLYPDPANGELFF.

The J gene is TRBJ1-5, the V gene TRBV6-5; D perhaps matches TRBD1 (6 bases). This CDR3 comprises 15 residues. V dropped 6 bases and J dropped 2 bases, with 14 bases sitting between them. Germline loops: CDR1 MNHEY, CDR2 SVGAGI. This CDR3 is CASSPLGGGNQPQHF. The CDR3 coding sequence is TGTGCCAGCAGCCCCCTAGGGGGGGGCAATCAGCCCCAGCATTTT.

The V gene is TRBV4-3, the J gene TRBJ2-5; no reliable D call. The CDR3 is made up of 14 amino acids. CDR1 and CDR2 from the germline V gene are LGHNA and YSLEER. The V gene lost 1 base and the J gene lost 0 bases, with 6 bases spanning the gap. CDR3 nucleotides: TGCGCCAGCAGCCAAGGGCAAGACCAAGAGACCCAGTACTTC. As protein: CASSQGQDQETQYF.

The CDR3 here is CASSGRVPGAQYF. CDR3 DNA sequence: TGTGCCAGCAGCGGCCGGGTCCCCGGGGCCCAGTACTTC. The V and J genes are TRBV9 and TRBJ2-5; weak D call: TRBD2 (5 bases). The V end was cut by 3 bases, the J end by 9 bases, with 15 bases between. Germline lookup yields CDR1 SGDLS and CDR2 YYNGEE. The CDR3 length is 13 residues.

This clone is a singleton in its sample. The CDR3 DNA reads as TGCGCCAGCAGCGTGGGACTAGCGGGAGGGAATGAGCAGTTCTTC. Translated, it gives CASSVGLAGGNEQFF. This chain joins TRBV5-1 and TRBJ2-1, with TRBD2 identical over 16 bases. The J segment lost 7 bases and the V segment lost 4 bases, leaving 2 bases of the junction unmatched. From germline, CDR1 is SGHRS and CDR2 YFSETQ. The CDR3 has 15 residues.

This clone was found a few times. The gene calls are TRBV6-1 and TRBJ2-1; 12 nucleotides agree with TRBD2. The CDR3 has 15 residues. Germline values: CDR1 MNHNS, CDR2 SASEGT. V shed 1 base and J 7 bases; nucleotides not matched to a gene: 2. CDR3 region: CASSEDLAGGNEQFF. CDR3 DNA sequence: TGTGCCAGCAGTGAAGACCTAGCGGGAGGGAATGAGCAGTTCTTC.

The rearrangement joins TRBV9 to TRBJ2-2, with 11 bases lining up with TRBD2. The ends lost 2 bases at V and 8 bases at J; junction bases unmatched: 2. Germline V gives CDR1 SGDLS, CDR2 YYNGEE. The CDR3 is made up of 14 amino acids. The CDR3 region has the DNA TGTGCCAGCAGCGTGCGGACTAGCGGGGGGGAGCTGTTTTTT. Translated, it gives CASSVRTSGGELFF.

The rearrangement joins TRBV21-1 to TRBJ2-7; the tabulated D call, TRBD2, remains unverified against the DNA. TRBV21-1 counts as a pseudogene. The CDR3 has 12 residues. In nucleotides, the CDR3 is TGTGCCAGCAGCAACGGGGGGTTCGAGCAGTACTTC. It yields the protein CASSNGGFEQYF.

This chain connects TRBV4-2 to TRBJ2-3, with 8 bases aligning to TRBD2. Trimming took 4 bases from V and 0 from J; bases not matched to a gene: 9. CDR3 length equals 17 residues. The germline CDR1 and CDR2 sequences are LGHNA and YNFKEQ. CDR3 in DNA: TGTGCCAGCAGCCCTCGGGGGGGGATATCTAGCACAGATACGCAGTATTTT. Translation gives CASSPRGGISSTDTQYF.

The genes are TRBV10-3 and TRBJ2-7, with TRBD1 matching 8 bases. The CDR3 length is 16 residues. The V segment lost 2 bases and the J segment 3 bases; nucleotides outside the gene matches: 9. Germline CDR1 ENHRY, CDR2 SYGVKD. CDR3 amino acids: CAISEGGGQGVYEQYF. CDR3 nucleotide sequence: TGTGCCATCAGTGAGGGGGGCGGACAGGGTGTCTACGAGCAGTACTTC.

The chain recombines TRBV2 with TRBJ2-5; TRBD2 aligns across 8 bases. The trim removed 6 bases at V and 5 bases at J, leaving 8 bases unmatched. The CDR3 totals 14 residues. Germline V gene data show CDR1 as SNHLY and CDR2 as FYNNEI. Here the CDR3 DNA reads TGTGCCAGCAGCCGGGGACTAGTCGGGGAGACCCAGTACTTC. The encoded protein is CASSRGLVGETQYF.

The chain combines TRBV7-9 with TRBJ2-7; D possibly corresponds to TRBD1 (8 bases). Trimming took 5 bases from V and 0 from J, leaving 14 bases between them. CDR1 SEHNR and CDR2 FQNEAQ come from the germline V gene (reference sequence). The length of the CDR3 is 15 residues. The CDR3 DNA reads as TGTGCCAGCAGCGGGAGGGGGACAGGCTCCTACGAGCAGTACTTC. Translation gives CASSGRGTGSYEQYF.

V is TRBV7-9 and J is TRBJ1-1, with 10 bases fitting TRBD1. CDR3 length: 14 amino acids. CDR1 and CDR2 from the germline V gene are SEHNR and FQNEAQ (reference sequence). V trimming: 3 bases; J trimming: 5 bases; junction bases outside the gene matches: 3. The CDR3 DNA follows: TGTGCCAGCAGCTTGACAGGGGGCGGAACTGAAGCTTTCTTT. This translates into CASSLTGGGTEAFF.

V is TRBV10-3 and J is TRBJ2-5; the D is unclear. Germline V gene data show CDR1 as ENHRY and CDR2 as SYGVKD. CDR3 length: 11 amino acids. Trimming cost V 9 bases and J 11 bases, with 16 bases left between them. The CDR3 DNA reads TGTGCCATAGGACGGGCCGAGGAGCAGTACTTC. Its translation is CAIGRAEEQYF.

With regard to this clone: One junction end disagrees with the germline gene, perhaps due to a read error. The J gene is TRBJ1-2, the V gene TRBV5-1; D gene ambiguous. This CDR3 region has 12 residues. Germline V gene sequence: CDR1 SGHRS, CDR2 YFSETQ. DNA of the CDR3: TGCGCCAGCAGCTTGGAGTCTGGCCGCGAGGCCTTC. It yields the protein CASSLESGREAF.

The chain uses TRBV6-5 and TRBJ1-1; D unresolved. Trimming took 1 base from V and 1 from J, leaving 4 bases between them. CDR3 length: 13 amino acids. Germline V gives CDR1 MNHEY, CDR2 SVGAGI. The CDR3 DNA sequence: TGTGCCAGCAGTTACTTACCGAACACTGAAGCTTTCTTT. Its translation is CASSYLPNTEAFF.

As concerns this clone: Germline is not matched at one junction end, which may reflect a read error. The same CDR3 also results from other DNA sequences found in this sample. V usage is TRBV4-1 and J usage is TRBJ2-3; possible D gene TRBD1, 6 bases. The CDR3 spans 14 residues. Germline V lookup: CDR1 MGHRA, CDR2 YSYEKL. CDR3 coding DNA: TGTGCCAGCAGCCTGGACAGAGGGACAGATACGCAGTATTTT. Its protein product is CASSLDRGTDTQYF.

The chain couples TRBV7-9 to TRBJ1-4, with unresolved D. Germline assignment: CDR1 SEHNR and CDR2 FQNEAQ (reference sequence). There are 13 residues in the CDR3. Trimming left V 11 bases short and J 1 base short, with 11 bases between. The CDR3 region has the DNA TGTGCCTCGAGGAAAGGAACTAATGAAAAACTGTTTTTT. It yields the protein CASRKGTNEKLFF. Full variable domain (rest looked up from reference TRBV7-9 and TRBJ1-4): DTGVSQNPRHKITKRGQNVTFRCDPISEHNRLYWYRQTLGQGPEFLTYFQNEAQLEKSRLLSDRFSAERPKGSFSTLEIQRTEQGDSAMYLCASRKGTNEKLFFGSGTQLSVL.

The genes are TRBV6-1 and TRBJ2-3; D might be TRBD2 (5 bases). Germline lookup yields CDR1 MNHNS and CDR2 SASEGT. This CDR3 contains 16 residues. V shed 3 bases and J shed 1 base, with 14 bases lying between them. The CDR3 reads CASSEGPAGGTDTQYF. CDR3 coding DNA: TGTGCCAGCAGTGAGGGTCCGGCGGGCGGCACAGATACGCAGTATTTT.

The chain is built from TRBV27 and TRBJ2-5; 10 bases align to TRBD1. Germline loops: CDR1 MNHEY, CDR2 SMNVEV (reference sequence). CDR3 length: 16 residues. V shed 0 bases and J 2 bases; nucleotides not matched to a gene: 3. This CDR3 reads CASSLSRTGGQETQYF. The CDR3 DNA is TGTGCCAGCAGTTTATCGCGGACAGGGGGGCAAGAGACCCAGTACTTC.

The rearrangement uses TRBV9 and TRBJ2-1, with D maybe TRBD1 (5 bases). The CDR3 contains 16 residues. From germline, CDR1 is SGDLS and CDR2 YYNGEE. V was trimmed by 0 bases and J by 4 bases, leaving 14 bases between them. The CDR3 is CASSVERQPFYNEQFF. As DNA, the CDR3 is TGTGCCAGCAGCGTAGAACGACAGCCCTTTTACAATGAGCAGTTCTTC.

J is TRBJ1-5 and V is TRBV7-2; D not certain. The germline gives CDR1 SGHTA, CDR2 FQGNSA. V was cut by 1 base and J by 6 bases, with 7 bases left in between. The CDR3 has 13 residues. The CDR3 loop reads CASSLGNRQPQHF. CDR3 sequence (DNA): TGTGCCAGCAGCTTAGGGAACCGTCAGCCCCAGCATTTT.

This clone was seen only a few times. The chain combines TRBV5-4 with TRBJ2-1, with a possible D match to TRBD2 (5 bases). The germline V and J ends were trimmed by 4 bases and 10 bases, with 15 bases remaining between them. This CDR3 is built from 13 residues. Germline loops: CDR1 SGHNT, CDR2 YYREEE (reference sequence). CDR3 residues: CASSLADKAEQFF. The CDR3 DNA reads TGTGCCAGCAGCCTAGCTGACAAGGCGGAGCAGTTCTTC.

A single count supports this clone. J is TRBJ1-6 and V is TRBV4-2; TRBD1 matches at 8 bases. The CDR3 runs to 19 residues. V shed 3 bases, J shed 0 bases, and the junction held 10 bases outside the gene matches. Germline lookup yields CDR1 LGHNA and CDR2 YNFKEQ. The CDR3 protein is CASSQREGQESSYNSPLHF. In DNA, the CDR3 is TGTGCCAGCAGCCAGAGAGAGGGACAGGAGAGCTCCTATAATTCACCCCTCCACTTT.

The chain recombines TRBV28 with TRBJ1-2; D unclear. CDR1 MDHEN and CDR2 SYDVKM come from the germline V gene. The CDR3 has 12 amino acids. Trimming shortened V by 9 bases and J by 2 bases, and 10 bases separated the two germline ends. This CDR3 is CASTDGNYGYTF. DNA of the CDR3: TGTGCCAGTACGGACGGAAACTATGGCTACACCTTC.

This CDR3 is CAWTKNPGDPQHF. The CDR3 DNA sequence: TGTGCCTGGACCAAAAACCCTGGGGATCCCCAGCATTTT. The V call is TRBV30, the J call TRBJ1-5; D uncertain. Between the trimmed V and J ends, which lost 4 bases and 10 bases, there was a span of 17 bases. The germline V gene encodes CDR1 GTSNPN and CDR2 SVGIG (reference sequence). The CDR3 is made up of 13 amino acids.

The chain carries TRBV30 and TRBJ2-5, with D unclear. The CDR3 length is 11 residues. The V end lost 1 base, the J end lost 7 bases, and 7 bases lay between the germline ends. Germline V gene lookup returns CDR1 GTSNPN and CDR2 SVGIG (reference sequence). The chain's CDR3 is CAWSAWPTQYF. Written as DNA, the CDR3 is TGTGCCTGGAGTGCCTGGCCGACCCAGTACTTC.

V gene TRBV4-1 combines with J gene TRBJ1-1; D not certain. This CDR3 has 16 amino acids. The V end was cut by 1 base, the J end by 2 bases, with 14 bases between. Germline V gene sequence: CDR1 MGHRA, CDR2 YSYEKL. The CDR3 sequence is CASSQVALGLNTEAFF. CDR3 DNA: TGCGCCAGCAGCCAAGTTGCCCTAGGGTTAAACACTGAAGCTTTCTTT.